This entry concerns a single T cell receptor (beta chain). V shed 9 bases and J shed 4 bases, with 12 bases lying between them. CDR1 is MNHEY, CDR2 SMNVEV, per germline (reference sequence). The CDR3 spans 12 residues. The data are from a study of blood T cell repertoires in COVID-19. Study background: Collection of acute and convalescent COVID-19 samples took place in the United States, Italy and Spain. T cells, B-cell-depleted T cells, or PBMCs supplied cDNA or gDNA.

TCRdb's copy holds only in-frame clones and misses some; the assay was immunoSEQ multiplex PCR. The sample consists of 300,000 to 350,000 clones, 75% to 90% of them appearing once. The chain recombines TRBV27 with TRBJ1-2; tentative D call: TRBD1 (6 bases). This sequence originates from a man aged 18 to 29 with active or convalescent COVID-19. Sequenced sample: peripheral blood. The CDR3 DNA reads TGTGCCAGTGGGGGGGGCCCCTATGGCTACACCTTC. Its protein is CASGGGPYGYTF.